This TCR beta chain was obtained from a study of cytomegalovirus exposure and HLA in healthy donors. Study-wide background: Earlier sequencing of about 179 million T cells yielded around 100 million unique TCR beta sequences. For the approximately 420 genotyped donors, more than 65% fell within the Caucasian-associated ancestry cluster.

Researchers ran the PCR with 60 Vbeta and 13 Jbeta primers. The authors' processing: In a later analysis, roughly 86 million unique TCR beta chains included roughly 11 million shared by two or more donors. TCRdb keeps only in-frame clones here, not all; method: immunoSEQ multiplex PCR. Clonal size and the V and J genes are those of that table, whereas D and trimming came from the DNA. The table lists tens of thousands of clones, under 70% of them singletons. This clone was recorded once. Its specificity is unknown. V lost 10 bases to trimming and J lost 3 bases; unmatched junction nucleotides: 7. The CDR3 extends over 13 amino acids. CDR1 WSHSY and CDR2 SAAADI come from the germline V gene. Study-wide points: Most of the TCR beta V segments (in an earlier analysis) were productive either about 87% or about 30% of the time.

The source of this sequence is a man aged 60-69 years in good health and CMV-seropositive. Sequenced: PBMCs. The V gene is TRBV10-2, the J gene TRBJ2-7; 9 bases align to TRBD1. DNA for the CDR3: TGCGCCACCTCCGTGGACAGGGGCTACGAGCAGTACTTC. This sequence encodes CATSVDRGYEQYF.